The 7 T cell receptor beta chains listed next were all sequenced from one sample in a study of blood T cell repertoires in COVID-19. Using immunoSEQ multiplex PCR, the repertoire was profiled, and TCRdb retains in-frame clones only, with some absent. This table holds about 70,000 clones, about 90% found once. The sequencing input was peripheral blood. The receptors stem from a human donor in a cohort sampled during active COVID-19.

This clone appeared a few times. Within the sample, other DNA sequences also encode this same CDR3. The chain combines TRBV5-1 with TRBJ1-2; weak D call: TRBD1 (5 bases). Germline lookup yields CDR1 SGHRS and CDR2 YFSETQ. V lost 0 bases to trimming and J lost 4 bases, with 10 bases between them. The CDR3 has 14 amino acids. This chain's CDR3 is CASSLAQGLYGYTF. CDR3 coding DNA: TGCGCCAGCAGCTTGGCGCAGGGTCTCTATGGCTACACCTTC.

This chain joins TRBV6-6 and TRBJ2-1; 9 nucleotides match TRBD1. Losses at the gene ends were 6 bases for V and 11 bases for J; bases not matched to a gene: 14. Looked up from germline, CDR1 is MNHNY and CDR2 is SVGAGI (reference sequence). There are 15 residues in the CDR3. CDR3 in DNA: TGTGCCAGCAGGCTTCACAGGGGGCCTAGGGTTAAGCAGTTCTTC. Translating gives CASRLHRGPRVKQFF.

The chain uses TRBV28 and TRBJ1-5, with D possibly being TRBD1 (6 bases). This CDR3 has 16 residues. Germline values: CDR1 MDHEN, CDR2 SYDVKM. With 5 bases removed from V and 4 bases from J, the gap between germline ends came to 18 bases. The CDR3 region has the DNA TGTGCCAGCAGTAACCGTCTTACAGGGAAGAATCAGCCCCAGCATTTT. Translation: CASSNRLTGKNQPQHF.

This chain connects TRBV5-1 to TRBJ2-5; 10 bases match TRBD1. Germline V gene sequence: CDR1 SGHRS, CDR2 YFSETQ. The trim removed 3 bases at V and 4 bases at J, leaving 0 bases unmatched. The CDR3 runs 13 residues. This CDR3 reads CASSWDRGETQYF. Written as DNA, the CDR3 is TGCGCCAGCAGCTGGGACAGGGGAGAGACCCAGTACTTC.

This chain joins TRBV6-4 and TRBJ2-3; D may be TRBD1 (5 bases). Trimming pared 0 bases from V and 1 base from J, leaving 14 bases between. Germline CDR1 MRHNA, CDR2 SNTAGT. CDR3 size: 17 residues. The CDR3 DNA reads TGTGCCAGCAGTGACTCGGGCCGCTTAGGGGGCACAGATACGCAGTATTTT. This codes for CASSDSGRLGGTDTQYF.

As concerns this clone: The junction shows a germline mismatch at one end, possibly a read error. The V call is TRBV19, the J call TRBJ2-2; no definite D call. This CDR3 spans 15 amino acids. Germline V CDR1 and CDR2: LNHDA, SQIVND (reference sequence). The DNA of the CDR3 is TGTGCCAGTGGTATTGGCAGCGCGAACACCGGGGAGCTGTTTTTT. Its protein is CASGIGSANTGELFF.

The CDR3 is CASSLGTGGTYEQYF. CDR3 DNA: TGTGCCAGCAGCTTAGGGACAGGGGGCACCTACGAGCAGTACTTC. The chain is built from TRBV11-2 and TRBJ2-7, with 11 bases that match TRBD1. The CDR3 spans 15 residues. CDR1 and CDR2 (germline): SGHAT, FQNNGV. The ends lost 1 base at V and 2 bases at J; junction bases unmatched: 1.